This T cell receptor (beta chain) was documented in a study of blood T cell repertoires in COVID-19. Study information: The United States, Italy and Spain were the sources of the acute and convalescent COVID-19 samples. T cells, B-cell-depleted T cells, or PBMCs supplied cDNA or gDNA.

Original processing notes: By means of reference gene primer amplification, nucleated cell counts were estimated. The table came from immunoSEQ multiplex PCR; TCRdb's copy has only in-frame clones and leaves some out. V and J calls and clone size come straight from that table; D and trimming were deduced from the DNA. Of some 700,000 clones listed, around 89% are singletons. Germline loops: CDR1 SGHNT, CDR2 YYREEE (reference sequence). V lost 4 bases to trimming and J lost 1 base; unmatched junction nucleotides: 5. The CDR3 totals 14 residues. The sequencing input was peripheral blood. The sequence derives from a woman aged 18-29 years with acute or convalescent COVID-19. This sequence joins TRBV5-4 and TRBJ2-7, with 7 nucleotides matching TRBD1. CDR3 region: CASSQTGFSYEQYF. The DNA for the CDR3 is TGTGCCAGCAGCCAGACAGGGTTTTCCTACGAGCAGTACTTC.